These 29 T cell receptor beta chains were all obtained from the same sample, sequenced in a study of blood T cell repertoires in COVID-19. Clones were read by immunoSEQ multiplex PCR, and TCRdb kept only the in-frame ones, dropping some. The sample carries about 250,000 clones, around 88% recorded once. The sample consisted of peripheral blood. Receptors were obtained from a man aged 80 or over with acute or convalescent COVID-19.

V is TRBV7-6 and J is TRBJ2-1; TRBD2 is a possible D gene (6 bases). The V end was cut by 5 bases, the J end by 5 bases, with 16 bases between. Germline CDR1 SGHVS, CDR2 FNYEAQ. CDR3 size: 15 residues. CDR3 DNA: TGTGCCAGCAGCGCCGGGCGCGGGACCCACAATGAGCAGTTCTTC. This codes for CASSAGRGTHNEQFF. Drawing the rest from reference TRBV7-6 and TRBJ2-1, the complete variable domain is GAGVSQSPRYKVTKRGQDVALRCDPISGHVSLYWYRQALGQGPEFLTYFNYEAQQDKSGLPNDRFSAERPEGSISTLTIQRTEQRDSAMYRCASSAGRGTHNEQFFGPGTRLTVL.

The J gene is TRBJ2-3, the V gene TRBV19, with 10 positions matching TRBD1. Germline V CDR1 and CDR2: LNHDA, SQIVND (reference sequence). The CDR3 loop spans 16 amino acids. V shed 3 bases and J 3 bases; nucleotides not matched to a gene: 6. The CDR3 nucleotides are TGTGCCAGTAGTATTGGTTGGGACAGGGGTACAGATACGCAGTATTTT. Translated, it gives CASSIGWDRGTDTQYF.

In this sample, this clone turned up once. The chain is built from TRBV4-1 and TRBJ1-6; 8 bases match TRBD1. The ends lost 0 bases at V and 10 bases at J; junction bases unmatched: 8. CDR3 length equals 16 residues. From germline, CDR1 is MGHRA and CDR2 YSYEKL. The CDR3 coding sequence is TGCGCCAGCAGCCAAGATCTGGACAGGGCTCGATCACCCCTCCACTTT. This encodes CASSQDLDRARSPLHF.

The V gene is TRBV18, the J gene TRBJ2-7; the D gene is possibly TRBD1 (6 bases). CDR3 length equals 14 residues. The V end was cut by 1 base, the J end by 4 bases, with 11 bases between. CDR1 and CDR2 (germline): KGHSH, LQKENI. The DNA of the CDR3 is TGTGCCAGCTCACCACTCCCCGGACAGTACGAGCAGTACTTC. Translation: CASSPLPGQYEQYF.

The chain carries TRBV12-5 and TRBJ2-3; weak D call: TRBD2 (6 bases). V was shortened by 2 bases and J by 0 bases, with 9 bases between the two germline ends. The germline V gene encodes CDR1 LGHNT and CDR2 FRNRAP. The length of the CDR3 is 15 residues. CDR3 loop: CASGLRETSTDTQYF. CDR3 bases: TGTGCTAGTGGTTTGCGGGAGACTAGCACAGATACGCAGTATTTT.

This chain joins TRBV28 and TRBJ1-2; 9 positions agree with TRBD1. The V gene end was trimmed by 6 bases and the J gene end by 4 bases; junction bases not matched to a gene: 6. The germline V gene has CDR1 MDHEN and CDR2 SYDVKM. The CDR3 extends over 14 amino acids. The CDR3 DNA follows: TGTGCCAGCAGCGGGACAGGGATCGGCTATGGCTACACCTTC. Protein product: CASSGTGIGYGYTF.

The J gene is TRBJ1-6, the V gene TRBV19; the match to TRBD1 covers 7 bases. The CDR3 totals 16 residues. Looked up from germline, CDR1 is LNHDA and CDR2 is SQIVND (reference sequence). Trimming took 1 base from V and 5 from J; bases not matched to a gene: 5. CDR3 sequence (DNA): TGTGCCAGTAGTATAGTGAGCAGGGGGGATAATTCACCCCTCCACTTT. It codes for CASSIVSRGDNSPLHF.

To note about this clone: The germline gene is not matched at one end of the junction; a read error may be the cause. The J gene is TRBJ2-5, the V gene TRBV19; no definite D call. The CDR3 contains 12 residues. Germline V gene lookup returns CDR1 LNHDA and CDR2 SQIVND (reference sequence). The DNA of the CDR3 is TGTGCCAGTAGTATTGCGGAAGATACCCAGTACTTC. It encodes CASSIAEDTQYF.

J is TRBJ2-5 and V is TRBV5-1; 9 bases align to TRBD2. Trimming cost V 3 bases and J 1 base; bases outside gene matches: 7. Germline V gene lookup returns CDR1 SGHRS and CDR2 YFSETQ. The CDR3 is 16 residues long. The CDR3 reads CASSSQRGAPQETQYF. In nucleotides, the CDR3 is TGCGCCAGCAGCTCACAGCGGGGGGCCCCCCAAGAGACCCAGTACTTC.

The V and J genes are TRBV6-5 and TRBJ1-5; D might be TRBD1 (6 bases). Germline assignment: CDR1 MNHEY and CDR2 SVGAGI. The CDR3 contains 14 residues. Trimming took 5 bases from V and 1 from J, leaving 9 bases between them. CDR3 loop: CASSNDRSNQPQHF. The CDR3 DNA follows: TGTGCCAGCAGTAATGACAGGAGCAATCAGCCCCAGCATTTT.

This clone was counted once. The genes are TRBV4-2 and TRBJ2-5; 8 bases are shared with TRBD1. The CDR3 is 15 residues long. Per the germline V gene, CDR1 is LGHNA and CDR2 is YNFKEQ. J was trimmed by 2 bases and V by 4 bases; bases with no gene match: 6. In DNA form, the CDR3 reads TGTGCCAGCAGCCGAAGCTACAGGGGGCAAGAGACCCAGTACTTC. This gives the protein CASSRSYRGQETQYF.

The V gene is TRBV24-1, the J gene TRBJ2-1; 12 bases map to TRBD2. The V segment lost 4 bases and the J segment 7 bases; nucleotides outside the gene matches: 7. Germline loops: CDR1 KGHDR, CDR2 SFDVKD. This CDR3 has 16 residues. The CDR3 DNA reads as TGTGCCACCAGTGAACCCGGGACTAGCGGGCTAAATGAGCAGTTCTTC. Amino acids: CATSEPGTSGLNEQFF.

V is TRBV18 and J is TRBJ1-5, with TRBD1 matching 7 bases. Germline CDR1 is KGHSH and CDR2 is LQKENI. Germline trimming cut 6 bases from V and 4 bases from J; bases unmatched to any gene: 12. The CDR3 is 16 residues long. CDR3 in amino acids: CASSAYDGQANQPQHF. For the CDR3, the DNA is TGTGCCAGCTCCGCCTATGATGGACAGGCGAATCAGCCCCAGCATTTT.

CDR3: CASSPPVTGANTEAFF. DNA for the CDR3: TGTGCCAGCAGTCCCCCGGTAACAGGCGCCAACACTGAAGCTTTCTTT. The rearrangement uses TRBV6-6 and TRBJ1-1; perhaps TRBD1 as D (5 bases). The ends were cut back, 5 bases at V and 2 bases at J, with 18 bases in the middle. This CDR3 has 16 residues. The germline V gene encodes CDR1 MNHNY and CDR2 SVGAGI (reference sequence).

V usage is TRBV10-3 and J usage is TRBJ2-1; D is perhaps TRBD1 (5 bases). CDR1 is ENHRY and CDR2 is SYGVKD in the germline V gene. The germline V and J ends were trimmed by 0 bases and 4 bases, with 10 bases remaining between them. CDR3 size: 15 residues. CDR3 amino acids: CAISESLQEYNEQFF. CDR3 bases: TGTGCCATCAGTGAGTCGCTACAGGAATACAATGAGCAGTTCTTC.

This clone appeared a single time. This chain uses TRBV9 with TRBJ2-6; D is possibly TRBD1 (5 bases). The germline V gene encodes CDR1 SGDLS and CDR2 YYNGEE. The ends were cut back, 0 bases at V and 2 bases at J, with 12 bases in the middle. The CDR3 spans 17 residues. In nucleotides, the CDR3 is TGTGCCAGCAGCGTAGGGGGCTTGGGGACTGGGGCCAACGTCCTGACTTTC. This encodes CASSVGGLGTGANVLTF.

A word on this clone: An end of the junction does not agree with germline; a read error may underlie this. The chain has TRBV5-4 and TRBJ2-7, with D possibly matching TRBD1 (6 bases). Per the germline V gene, CDR1 is SGHNT and CDR2 is YYREEE (reference sequence). CDR3 length equals 13 residues. DNA for the CDR3: TGTGCCAGCAGTTTGGGGGTGGGGGCCGAGCAGTACTTC. It is translated as CASSLGVGAEQYF.

The chain employs TRBV5-1 and TRBJ2-1; TRBD1 matches at 9 bases. Germline V gene lookup returns CDR1 SGHRS and CDR2 YFSETQ. Trimming removed 4 bases from V and 7 bases from J; junction bases left unmatched: 12. The CDR3 is 16 residues long. The CDR3 nucleotides read TGCGCCAGCAGCCCCACCGGGACAGGGCGGGGGAATGAGCAGTTCTTC. Amino acid sequence: CASSPTGTGRGNEQFF.

This clone was picked up one time. The rearrangement links TRBV18 to TRBJ1-1; the D is unclear. Germline-derived CDR1 and CDR2 are KGHSH and LQKENI. With 4 bases removed from V and 0 bases from J, the gap between germline ends came to 6 bases. CDR3 size: 13 residues. The CDR3 DNA reads as TGTGCCAGCTCACTGCAGGTGAACACTGAAGCTTTCTTT. This sequence encodes CASSLQVNTEAFF.

DNA for the CDR3: TGTGCCACTTCTCAGGGGAAGGATCAGCCCCAGCATTTT. It translates to CATSQGKDQPQHF. V is TRBV12-3 or TRBV12-4 and J is TRBJ1-5, with TRBD1 as a possible D gene (6 bases). V lost 10 bases, J lost 5 bases, and 15 bases lay in between. The CDR3 is 13 amino acids.

This chain joins TRBV6-5 and TRBJ1-1; D ambiguous. V was trimmed by 7 bases and J by 6 bases, leaving 21 bases between them. From germline, CDR1 is MNHEY and CDR2 SVGAGI. The CDR3 spans 15 residues. CDR3 sequence: CASTETRTAVSEAFF. The CDR3 nucleotides read TGTGCCAGCACCGAGACACGAACGGCTGTCTCTGAAGCTTTCTTT.

The chain employs TRBV28 and TRBJ2-1, with TRBD2 matching 9 bases. The CDR3 totals 13 residues. Trimming at V came to 3 bases and at J to 7 bases, leaving 1 base not matched to a gene. From germline, CDR1 is MDHEN and CDR2 SYDVKM. In DNA, the CDR3 is TGTGCCAGCAGTTTCAGCGGGGGGAATGAGCAGTTCTTC. Its translation is CASSFSGGNEQFF.

This sequence joins TRBV5-4 and TRBJ2-2; 9 nucleotides align to TRBD1. CDR3 size: 17 residues. V was pared by 0 bases and J by 6 bases, with 9 bases of the junction left unmatched. Germline-derived CDR1 and CDR2 are SGHNT and YYREEE (reference sequence). The CDR3 loop is CASSLALGQGAPGELFF. The CDR3 bases are TGTGCCAGCAGCTTGGCCCTGGGACAGGGCGCACCCGGGGAGCTGTTTTTT.

CDR3 DNA: TGTGCCAGAAGCTTTGTGAGACAGGGGGATTATAGCAATCAGCCCCAGCATTTT. It codes for CARSFVRQGDYSNQPQHF. This chain links TRBV5-3 with TRBJ1-5; 9 nucleotides match TRBD1. TRBV5-3 is an ORF for which the function is uncertain. CDR3 size: 18 residues. Trimming took 2 bases from V and 0 from J; bases not matched to a gene: 9.

V usage is TRBV3-1 (or the pseudogene TRBV3-2) and J usage is TRBJ1-5; possibly TRBD1 for D (6 bases). This CDR3 has 14 amino acids. V gave up 8 bases and J gave up 1 base, with 12 bases separating them. CDR1 LGHDT and CDR2 YNNKEL come from the germline V gene (reference sequence). CDR3 coding DNA: TGTGCCAGCCTACCTCAGGGGAGCAATCAGCCCCAGCATTTT. This translates into CASLPQGSNQPQHF.

V usage is TRBV27 and J usage is TRBJ2-7; 11 nucleotides agree with TRBD1. CDR3 length equals 18 residues. Germline V gives CDR1 MNHEY, CDR2 SMNVEV (reference sequence). V lost 0 bases and J lost 3; bases outside the gene matches: 10. The CDR3: CASSLSHLPGQGVYEQYF. CDR3 coding DNA: TGTGCCAGCAGTTTATCCCACCTTCCGGGACAGGGGGTCTACGAGCAGTACTTC.

This sequence joins TRBV28 and TRBJ2-3; TRBD1 aligns across 8 bases. The CDR3 extends over 16 amino acids. Germline values: CDR1 MDHEN, CDR2 SYDVKM. V was pared by 6 bases and J by 3 bases, with 11 bases of the junction left unmatched. CDR3 sequence: CASSPGQGRATDTQYF. CDR3 coding DNA: TGTGCCAGCAGCCCAGGACAGGGAAGGGCGACAGATACGCAGTATTTT.

The chain uses TRBV6-5 and TRBJ1-6, with D unclear. Germline CDR1 is MNHEY and CDR2 is SVGAGI. V was trimmed by 2 bases and J by 9 bases, leaving 5 bases between them. The length of the CDR3 is 12 residues. In DNA, the CDR3 is TGTGCCAGCAGTTACCGTAGTTCACCCCTCCACTTT. Its translation is CASSYRSSPLHF.

The CDR3 protein is CASSPQLAGVADTQYF. CDR3 DNA: TGTGCCAGCAGCCCGCAACTAGCGGGGGTGGCAGATACGCAGTATTTT. The chain recombines TRBV7-2 with TRBJ2-3; the match to TRBD2 covers 11 bases. Germline CDR1 SGHTA, CDR2 FQGNSA. Germline trimming cut 5 bases from V and 4 bases from J; bases unmatched to any gene: 8. The CDR3 totals 16 residues.